The source of this T cell receptor beta chain is a study of CD8 T cells in ankylosing spondylitis. Points from the study as a whole: CD8+ cells made up the disease-linked clones, which were relatively rare in peripheral blood. In reactive arthritis synovial fluid and blood, some motif variants had been reported before.

Each TCR beta library was made by quantitative 5'-RACE that incorporated molecular barcodes. MiXCR, run by TCRdb on the 5' RACE reads, gives a single entry per CDR3 protein. The sample lists some 30,000 distinct CDR3 sequences, 6.5% to 9% occurring once. This clonotype was seen many times. Its antigen is unidentified. This CDR3 contains 14 residues. Per germline, CDR1 SGHDT and CDR2 YYEEEE. Germline trimming cut 3 bases from V and 3 bases from J; bases unmatched to any gene: 3. This chain joins TRBV5-6 and TRBJ2-5; 9 bases align to TRBD1. The sequencing input was blood, either unsorted or a sorted T cell fraction (not recorded which). This TCR was recovered from a male donor with ankylosing spondylitis or in good health (not recorded which). CDR3 amino acids: CASSSTGGEETQYF. CDR3 nucleotide sequence: TGTGCCAGCAGCTCGACAGGGGGTGAAGAGACCCAGTACTTC.